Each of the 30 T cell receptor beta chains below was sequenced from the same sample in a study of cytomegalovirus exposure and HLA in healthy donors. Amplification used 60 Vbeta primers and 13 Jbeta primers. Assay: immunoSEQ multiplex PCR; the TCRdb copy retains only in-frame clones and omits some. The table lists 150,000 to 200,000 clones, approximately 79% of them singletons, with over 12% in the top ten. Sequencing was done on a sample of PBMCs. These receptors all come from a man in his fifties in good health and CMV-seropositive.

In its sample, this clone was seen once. The CDR3 loop is CAWSPTRAKPQHF. The CDR3 bases are TGTGCCTGGAGTCCGACGCGGGCTAAGCCCCAGCATTTT. The chain couples TRBV30 to TRBJ1-5; D remains ambiguous. The V gene's germline CDR1 is GTSNPN and CDR2 SVGIG (reference sequence). This CDR3 is 13 amino acids long. The V end was cut by 2 bases, the J end by 8 bases, with 13 bases between.

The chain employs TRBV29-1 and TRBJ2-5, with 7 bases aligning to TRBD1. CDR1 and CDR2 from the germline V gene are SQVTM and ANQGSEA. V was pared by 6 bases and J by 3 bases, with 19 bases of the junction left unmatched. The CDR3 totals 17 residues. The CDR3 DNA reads TGCAGCGTCAAAAAACCGGGACAGCCAATTCCGAAAGAGACCCAGTACTTC. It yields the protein CSVKKPGQPIPKETQYF.

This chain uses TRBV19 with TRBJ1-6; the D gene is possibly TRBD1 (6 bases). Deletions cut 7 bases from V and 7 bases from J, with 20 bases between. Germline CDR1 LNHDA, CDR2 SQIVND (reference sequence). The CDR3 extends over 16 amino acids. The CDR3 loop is CASNVSPGVSNSPLHF. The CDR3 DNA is TGTGCCAGTAATGTTTCGCCAGGGGTCAGCAATTCACCCCTCCACTTT.

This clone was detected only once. The CDR3: CASGPRTVGYGYTF. The CDR3 DNA sequence: TGCGCCAGCGGCCCCAGGACAGTGGGCTATGGCTACACCTTC. The chain is built from TRBV5-1 and TRBJ1-2, with D possibly TRBD1 on 6 matching bases. Germline V gene data show CDR1 as SGHRS and CDR2 as YFSETQ. The CDR3 is 14 residues long. The ends were cut back, 7 bases at V and 4 bases at J, with 17 bases in the middle.

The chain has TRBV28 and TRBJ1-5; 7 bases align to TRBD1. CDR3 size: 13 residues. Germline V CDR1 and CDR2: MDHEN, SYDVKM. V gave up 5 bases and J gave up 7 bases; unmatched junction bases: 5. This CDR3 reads CASSPDRVQPQHF. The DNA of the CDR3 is TGTGCCAGCAGTCCAGACAGGGTGCAGCCCCAGCATTTT.

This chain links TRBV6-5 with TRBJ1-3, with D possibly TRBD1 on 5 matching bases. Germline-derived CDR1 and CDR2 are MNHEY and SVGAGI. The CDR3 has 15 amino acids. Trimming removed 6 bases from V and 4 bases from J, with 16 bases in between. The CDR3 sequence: CASSNRRGPGNTIYF. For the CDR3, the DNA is TGTGCCAGCAGCAACCGAAGGGGTCCAGGAAACACCATATATTTT.

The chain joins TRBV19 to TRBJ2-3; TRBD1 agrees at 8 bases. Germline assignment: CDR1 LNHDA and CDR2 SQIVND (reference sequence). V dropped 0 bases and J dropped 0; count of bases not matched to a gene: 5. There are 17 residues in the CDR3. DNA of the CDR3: TGTGCCAGTAGTATAGACGCAGGGGGCTTTAGCACAGATACGCAGTATTTT. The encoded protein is CASSIDAGGFSTDTQYF.

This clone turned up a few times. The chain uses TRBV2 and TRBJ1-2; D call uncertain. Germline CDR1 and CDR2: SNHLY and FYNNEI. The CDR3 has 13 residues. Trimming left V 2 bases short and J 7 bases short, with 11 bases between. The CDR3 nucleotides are TGTGCCAGCAGTGAATTTACAGTTAGTGGCTACACCTTC. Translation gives CASSEFTVSGYTF.

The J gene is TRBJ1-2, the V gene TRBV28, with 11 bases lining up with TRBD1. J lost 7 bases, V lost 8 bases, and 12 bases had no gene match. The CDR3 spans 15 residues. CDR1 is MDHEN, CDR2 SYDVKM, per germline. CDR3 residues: CASHSGGQGAGGYTF. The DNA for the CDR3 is TGTGCCAGCCATTCGGGAGGACAGGGGGCGGGTGGCTACACCTTC.

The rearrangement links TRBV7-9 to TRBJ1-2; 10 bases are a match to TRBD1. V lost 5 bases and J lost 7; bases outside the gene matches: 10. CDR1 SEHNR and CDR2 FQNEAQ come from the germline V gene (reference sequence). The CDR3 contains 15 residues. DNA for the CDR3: TGTGCCAGCAGCGGACCGGGACAGGGGAAGGGTGGCTACACCTTC. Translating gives CASSGPGQGKGGYTF.

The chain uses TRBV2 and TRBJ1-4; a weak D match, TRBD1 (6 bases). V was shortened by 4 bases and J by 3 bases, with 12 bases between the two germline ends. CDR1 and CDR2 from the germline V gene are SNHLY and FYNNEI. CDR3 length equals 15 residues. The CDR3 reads CASSGGGQANEKLFF. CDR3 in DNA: TGTGCCAGCAGTGGGGGGGGGCAGGCTAATGAAAAACTGTTTTTT.

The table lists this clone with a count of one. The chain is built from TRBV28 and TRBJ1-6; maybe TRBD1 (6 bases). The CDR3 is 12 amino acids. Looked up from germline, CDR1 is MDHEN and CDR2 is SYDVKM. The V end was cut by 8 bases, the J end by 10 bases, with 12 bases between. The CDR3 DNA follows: TGTGCCAGCTCACAGGGAAACTCACCCCTCCACTTT. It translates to CASSQGNSPLHF.

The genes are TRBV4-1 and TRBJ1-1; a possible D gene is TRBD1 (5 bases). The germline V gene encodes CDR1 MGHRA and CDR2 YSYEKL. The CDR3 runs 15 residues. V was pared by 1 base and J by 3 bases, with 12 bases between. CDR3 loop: CASSQGPLGDTEAFF. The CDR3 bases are TGCGCCAGCAGCCAAGGTCCGTTAGGGGACACTGAAGCTTTCTTT.

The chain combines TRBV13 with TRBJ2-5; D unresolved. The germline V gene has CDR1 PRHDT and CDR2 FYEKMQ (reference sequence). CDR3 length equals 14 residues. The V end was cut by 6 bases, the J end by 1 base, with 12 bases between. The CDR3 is CASRRRGSQETQYF. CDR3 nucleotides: TGTGCCAGCAGACGCCGCGGATCCCAAGAGACCCAGTACTTC.

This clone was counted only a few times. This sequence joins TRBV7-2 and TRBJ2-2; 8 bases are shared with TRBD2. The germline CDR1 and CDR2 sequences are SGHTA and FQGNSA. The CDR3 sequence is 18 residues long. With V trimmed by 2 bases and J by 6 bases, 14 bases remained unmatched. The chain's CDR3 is CASSLLSGGRGPAGELFF. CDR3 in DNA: TGTGCCAGCAGCTTATTAAGCGGGGGCAGGGGCCCCGCCGGGGAGCTGTTTTTT.

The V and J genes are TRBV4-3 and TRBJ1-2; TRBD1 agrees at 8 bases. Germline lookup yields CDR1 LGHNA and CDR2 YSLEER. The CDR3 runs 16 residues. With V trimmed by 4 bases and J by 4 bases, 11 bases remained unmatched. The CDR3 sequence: CASSPADRVFVYGYTF. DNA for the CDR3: TGCGCCAGCAGCCCAGCGGACAGGGTTTTTGTCTATGGCTACACCTTC.

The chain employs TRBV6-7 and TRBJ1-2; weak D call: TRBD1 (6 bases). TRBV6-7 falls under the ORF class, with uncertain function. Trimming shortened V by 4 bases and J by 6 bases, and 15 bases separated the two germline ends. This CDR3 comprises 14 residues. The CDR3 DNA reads TGTGCCAGCAGTTCCCAGGACAGCTGGGATGGCTACACCTTC. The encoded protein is CASSSQDSWDGYTF.

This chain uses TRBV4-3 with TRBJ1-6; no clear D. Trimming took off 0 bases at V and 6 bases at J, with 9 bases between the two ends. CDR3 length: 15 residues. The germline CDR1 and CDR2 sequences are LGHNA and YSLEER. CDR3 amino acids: CASSQDGLGNSPLHF. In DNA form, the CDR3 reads TGCGCCAGCAGCCAAGACGGGTTAGGTAATTCACCCCTCCACTTT.

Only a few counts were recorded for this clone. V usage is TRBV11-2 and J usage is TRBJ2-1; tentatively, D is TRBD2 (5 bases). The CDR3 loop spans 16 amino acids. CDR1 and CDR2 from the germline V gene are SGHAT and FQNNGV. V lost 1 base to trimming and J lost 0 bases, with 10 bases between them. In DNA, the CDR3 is TGTGCCAGCAGCTTAGTAGTGCGGGCCTCCTACAATGAGCAGTTCTTC. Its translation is CASSLVVRASYNEQFF. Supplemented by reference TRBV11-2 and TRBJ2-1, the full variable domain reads EAGVAQSPRYKIIEKRQSVAFWCNPISGHATLYWYQQILGQGPKLLIQFQNNGVVDDSQLPKDRFSAERLKGVDSTLKIQPAKLEDSAVYLCASSLVVRASYNEQFFGPGTRLTVL.

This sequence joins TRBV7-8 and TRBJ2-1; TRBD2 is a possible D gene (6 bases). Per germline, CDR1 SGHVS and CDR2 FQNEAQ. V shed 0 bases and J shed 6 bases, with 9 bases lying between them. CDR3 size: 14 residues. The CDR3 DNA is TGTGCCAGCAGCTTAGCAAGGGAGGCCAATGAGCAGTTCTTC. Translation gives CASSLAREANEQFF. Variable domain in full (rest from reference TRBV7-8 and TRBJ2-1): GAGVSQSPRYKVAKRGQDVALRCDPISGHVSLFWYQQALGQGPEFLTYFQNEAQLDKSGLPSDRFFAERPEGSVSTLKIQRTQQEDSAVYLCASSLAREANEQFFGPGTRLTVL.

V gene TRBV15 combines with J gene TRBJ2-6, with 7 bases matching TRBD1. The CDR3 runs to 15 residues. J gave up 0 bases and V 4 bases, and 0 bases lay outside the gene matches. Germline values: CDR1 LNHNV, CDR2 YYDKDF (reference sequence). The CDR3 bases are TGTGCCACCAGCACAGGGGGCTCTGGGGCCAACGTCCTGACTTTC. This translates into CATSTGGSGANVLTF.

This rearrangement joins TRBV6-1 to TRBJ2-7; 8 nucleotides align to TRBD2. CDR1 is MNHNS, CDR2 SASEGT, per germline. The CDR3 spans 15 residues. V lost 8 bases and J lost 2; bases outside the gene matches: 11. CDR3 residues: CASGRGGSGTYEQYV. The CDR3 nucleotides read TGTGCCAGCGGACGGGGGGGAAGCGGGACCTACGAGCAGTACGTC.

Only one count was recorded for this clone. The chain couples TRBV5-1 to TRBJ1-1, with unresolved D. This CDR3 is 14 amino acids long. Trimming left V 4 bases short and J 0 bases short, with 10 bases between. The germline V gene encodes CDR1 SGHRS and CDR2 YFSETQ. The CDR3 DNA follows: TGCGCCAGCAGCCGGGTAAGCATGAACACTGAAGCTTTCTTT. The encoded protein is CASSRVSMNTEAFF.

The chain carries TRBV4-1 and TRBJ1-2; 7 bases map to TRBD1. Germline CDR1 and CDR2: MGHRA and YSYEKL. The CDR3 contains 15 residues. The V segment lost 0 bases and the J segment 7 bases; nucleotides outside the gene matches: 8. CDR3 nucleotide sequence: TGCGCCAGCAGCCAAGAAGGGTCAGGGGGTAGTGGCTACACCTTC. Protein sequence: CASSQEGSGGSGYTF.

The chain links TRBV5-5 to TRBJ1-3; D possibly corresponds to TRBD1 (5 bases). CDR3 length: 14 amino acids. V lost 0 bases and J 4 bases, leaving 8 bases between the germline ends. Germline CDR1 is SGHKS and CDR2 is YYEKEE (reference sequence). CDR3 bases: TGTGCCAGCAGCTTGGCAGGGAGGGGAAACACCATATATTTT. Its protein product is CASSLAGRGNTIYF. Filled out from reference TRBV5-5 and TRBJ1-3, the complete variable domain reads DAGVTQSPTHLIKTRGQQVTLRCSPISGHKSVSWYQQVLGQGPQFIFQYYEKEERGRGNFPDRFSARQFPNYSSELNVNALLLGDSALYLCASSLAGRGNTIYFGEGSWLTVV.

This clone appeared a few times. CDR3 in DNA: TGTGCCACCAGGCTGAGTGCATTTAATGAAAAACTGTTTTTT. Residues: CATRLSAFNEKLFF. This sequence joins TRBV28 and TRBJ1-4, with D hard to call. CDR1 and CDR2 from the germline V gene are MDHEN and SYDVKM. The V and J ends lost 10 bases and 4 bases respectively, with 16 bases between them. The CDR3 consists of 14 residues.

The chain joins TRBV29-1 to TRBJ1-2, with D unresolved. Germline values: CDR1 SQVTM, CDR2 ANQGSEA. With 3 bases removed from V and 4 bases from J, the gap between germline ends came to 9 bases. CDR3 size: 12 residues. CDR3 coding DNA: TGCAGCGTTGATTCCGCGGCCTATGGCTACACCTTC. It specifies CSVDSAAYGYTF.

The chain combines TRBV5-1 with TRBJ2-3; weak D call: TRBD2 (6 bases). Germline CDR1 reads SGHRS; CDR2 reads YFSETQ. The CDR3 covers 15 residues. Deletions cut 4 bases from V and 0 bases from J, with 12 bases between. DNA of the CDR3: TGCGCCAGCAGCGCGGGACTGGCGAGCACAGATACGCAGTATTTT. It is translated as CASSAGLASTDTQYF.

The CDR3 reads CASSLDQGSTEAFF. CDR3 sequence (DNA): TGTGCCAGCAGCTTAGATCAGGGGAGTACTGAAGCTTTCTTT. The J gene is TRBJ1-1, the V gene TRBV11-3; the D gene is possibly TRBD1 (6 bases). Trimming took 0 bases from V and 5 from J, leaving 10 bases between them. The CDR3 sequence is 14 residues long. Germline loops: CDR1 SGHNT, CDR2 YENEEA.

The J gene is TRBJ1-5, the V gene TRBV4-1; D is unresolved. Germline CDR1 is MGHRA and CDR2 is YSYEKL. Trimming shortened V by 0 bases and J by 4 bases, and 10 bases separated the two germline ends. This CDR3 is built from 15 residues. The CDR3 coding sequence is TGCGCCAGCAGCCAAGAGGAGATAACAAATCAGCCCCAGCATTTT. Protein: CASSQEEITNQPQHF.